The 18 T cell receptor beta chains in this list originate from one sample, sequenced in a study of T cells in Graves' hyperthyroidism and ophthalmopathy. TCR beta CDR3 sequences were amplified from RNA transcripts. The HTBI set primed first-round TCR CDR3 RT-PCR. MiXCR, applied by TCRdb to the multiplex PCR reads, yields one record per CDR3 protein. The data contain about 840,000 distinct CDR3 sequences, 35% to 40% of them singletons. Sequenced input: blood. Receptor source: a man aged 18 to 30 with Graves' hyperthyroidism.

This clonotype was found a few times. The chain uses TRBV7-2 and TRBJ2-7; a weak D match, TRBD2 (5 bases). Germline V CDR1 and CDR2: SGHTA, FQGNSA. Trimming pared 4 bases from V and 4 bases from J, leaving 23 bases between. The CDR3 has 17 amino acids. The CDR3 region has the DNA TGTGCCAGCAGCTCTTCCGGGTCCCAAAGGGAGTATTACGAGCAGTACTTC. Residues: CASSSSGSQREYYEQYF.

This clonotype was seen repeatedly, ten times or more. The chain carries TRBV7-9 and TRBJ1-1, with 7 bases lining up with TRBD1. CDR1 SEHNR and CDR2 FQNEAQ come from the germline V gene (reference sequence). The CDR3 loop spans 14 amino acids. Trimming cost V 5 bases and J 3 bases; bases outside gene matches: 6. CDR3 loop: CASSPDREDTEAFF. The CDR3 nucleotides read TGTGCCAGCAGCCCCGACAGGGAGGACACTGAAGCTTTCTTT.

This clonotype appeared a few times. The gene calls are TRBV7-2 and TRBJ2-5; D is unclear. The CDR3 runs to 16 residues. CDR1 is SGHTA, CDR2 FQGNSA, per germline. The V end lost 5 bases, the J end lost 3 bases, and 19 bases lay between the germline ends. CDR3 amino acids: CASSIRPRMKKETQYF. CDR3 sequence (DNA): TGTGCCAGCAGCATCCGACCGCGTATGAAGAAAGAGACCCAGTACTTC.

The rearrangement links TRBV7-2 to TRBJ2-7; D is perhaps TRBD1 or TRBD2 (6 bases each). This CDR3 has 12 amino acids. CDR1 SGHTA and CDR2 FQGNSA come from the germline V gene. The germline V and J ends were trimmed by 5 bases and 9 bases, with 14 bases remaining between them. CDR3 residues: CASSTGGLRQYF. CDR3 DNA: TGTGCCAGCAGCACCGGGGGCCTCAGGCAGTACTTC.

The rearrangement links TRBV5-1 to TRBJ2-2; D not resolved. Trimming shortened V by 4 bases and J by 8 bases, and 6 bases separated the two germline ends. Germline V gives CDR1 SGHRS, CDR2 YFSETQ. The CDR3 is 11 amino acids. DNA for the CDR3: TGCGCCAGCAGCGGGGTGGGGGAGCTGTTTTTT. This codes for CASSGVGELFF.

This sequence joins TRBV2 and TRBJ1-1; perhaps TRBD1 as D (5 bases). Germline CDR1 reads SNHLY; CDR2 reads FYNNEI. V dropped 5 bases and J dropped 4 bases, with 14 bases sitting between them. The CDR3 length is 14 residues. The DNA for the CDR3 is TGTGCCAGCAGTCTCGACAGTTGGGGCACTGAAGCTTTCTTT. It yields the protein CASSLDSWGTEAFF. The variable domain in full, with the rest retrieved from reference TRBV2 and TRBJ1-1, is EPEVTQTPSHQVTQMGQEVILRCVPISNHLYFYWYRQILGQKVEFLVSFYNNEISEKSEIFDDQFSVERPDGSNFTLKIRSTKLEDSAMYFCASSLDSWGTEAFFGQGTRLTVV.

This clonotype was counted only a few times. This chain joins TRBV4-1 and TRBJ1-6; 8 bases are a match to TRBD1. There are 15 residues in the CDR3. The germline CDR1 and CDR2 sequences are MGHRA and YSYEKL. V lost 4 bases and J lost 6; bases outside the gene matches: 5. CDR3 amino acids: CASSRNRGGNSPLHF. CDR3 bases: TGCGCCAGCAGCCGGAACAGGGGGGGTAATTCACCCCTCCACTTT.

The CDR3 coding sequence is TGTGCCATCAGGGGACAGCTGGAAGGCTACACCTTC. Its translation is CAIRGQLEGYTF. This chain uses TRBV10-3 with TRBJ1-2; TRBD1 matches at 7 bases. The germline CDR1 and CDR2 sequences are ENHRY and SYGVKD. Trimming cost V 6 bases and J 8 bases; bases outside gene matches: 6. The CDR3 has 12 amino acids.

The rearrangement links TRBV7-9 to TRBJ2-7, with D perhaps matching TRBD1 or TRBD2 (5 bases each). Germline lookup yields CDR1 SEHNR and CDR2 FQNEAQ (reference sequence). CDR3 length: 15 residues. With 5 bases removed from V and 4 bases from J, the gap between germline ends came to 18 bases. CDR3 bases: TGTGCCAGCAGCCAAGATCAGGGACCGGGATACGAGCAGTACTTC. Translated, it gives CASSQDQGPGYEQYF.

Only a few counts were recorded for this clonotype. V usage is TRBV19 and J usage is TRBJ1-5; a possible D gene is TRBD1 (5 bases). CDR1 and CDR2 from the germline V gene are LNHDA and SQIVND (reference sequence). This CDR3 has 15 amino acids. Trimming removed 0 bases from V and 1 base from J, with 7 bases in between. The CDR3 nucleotides are TGTGCCAGTAGTATAGATGGGGGAAGCAATCAGCCCCAGCATTTT. Translated, it gives CASSIDGGSNQPQHF.

The gene calls are TRBV11-2 and TRBJ2-2; tentatively, D is TRBD2 (6 bases). There are 15 residues in the CDR3. From germline, CDR1 is SGHAT and CDR2 FQNNGV. The V end lost 2 bases, the J end lost 4 bases, and 11 bases lay between the germline ends. This chain's CDR3 is CASSLTGGPTGELFF. DNA of the CDR3: TGTGCCAGCAGCTTAACCGGGGGACCCACCGGGGAGCTGTTTTTT.

In its sample, this clonotype was seen a few times. The CDR3 DNA follows: TGCGCCAGCAGCCAGGCTTGGAGGGAGGGAGCAACTGAAGCTTTCTTT. Protein: CASSQAWREGATEAFF. The J gene is TRBJ1-1, the V gene TRBV4-1, with D unclear. Trimming left V 3 bases short and J 5 bases short, with 19 bases between. Germline loops: CDR1 MGHRA, CDR2 YSYEKL. The length of the CDR3 is 16 residues.

CDR3 in DNA: TGCAGCGTGGAGGTCTGGCGGGCGTTCTCTGGGGCCAACGTCCTGACTTTC. Translating gives CSVEVWRAFSGANVLTF. The chain couples TRBV29-1 to TRBJ2-6; D is perhaps TRBD2 (5 bases). The germline V gene encodes CDR1 SQVTM and CDR2 ANQGSEA. The CDR3 has 17 residues. V was pared by 6 bases and J by 0 bases, with 18 bases between.

The V gene is TRBV29-1, the J gene TRBJ1-1; possibly TRBD1 for D (5 bases). Germline values: CDR1 SQVTM, CDR2 ANQGSEA. With 8 bases removed from V and 6 bases from J, the gap between germline ends came to 13 bases. The CDR3 contains 11 residues. The CDR3 nucleotides are TGCAGCTCCCCAGGGTCCCCTGAAGCTTTCTTT. The encoded protein is CSSPGSPEAFF.

The rearrangement links TRBV2 to TRBJ1-5; D unclear. This CDR3 has 15 amino acids. The germline gives CDR1 SNHLY, CDR2 FYNNEI. The V gene lost 6 bases and the J gene lost 1 base, with 13 bases spanning the gap. The CDR3 coding sequence is TGTGCCAGCAGGACCTTCGCTCTGAGCAATCAGCCCCAGCATTTT. It codes for CASRTFALSNQPQHF. The full variable domain, in which reference TRBV2 and TRBJ1-5 provide the parts outside the CDR3, is EPEVTQTPSHQVTQMGQEVILRCVPISNHLYFYWYRQILGQKVEFLVSFYNNEISEKSEIFDDQFSVERPDGSNFTLKIRSTKLEDSAMYFCASRTFALSNQPQHFGDGTRLSIL.

The table lists this clonotype with many counts. V gene TRBV19 combines with J gene TRBJ1-1; TRBD1 is a possible D gene (5 bases). Germline V lookup: CDR1 LNHDA, CDR2 SQIVND (reference sequence). CDR3 length: 13 residues. V lost 7 bases and J 7 bases, leaving 16 bases between the germline ends. The CDR3 is CASKGRDRSEAFF. The CDR3, as DNA: TGTGCCAGTAAGGGCAGGGACCGTAGTGAAGCTTTCTTT.

The chain recombines TRBV10-3 with TRBJ1-2; 7 bases fit TRBD1. The J segment lost 5 bases and the V segment lost 10 bases, leaving 4 bases of the junction unmatched. The germline V gene has CDR1 ENHRY and CDR2 SYGVKD. The CDR3 runs to 11 residues. The CDR3 nucleotides are TGTGCCACCGGGACAGCTTATGGCTACACCTTC. This translates into CATGTAYGYTF.

With regard to this clonotype: A much larger clonotype is one base distant, so this may be a read error. The chain couples TRBV15 to TRBJ2-7; D may be TRBD2 (6 bases). Germline lookup yields CDR1 LNHNV and CDR2 YYDKDF (reference sequence). The CDR3 runs to 16 residues. Trimming shortened V by 3 bases and J by 5 bases, and 20 bases separated the two germline ends. As DNA, the CDR3 is TGTGCCACCAGCAGTTCTGAACTAGCTCGGTCCGACGAGCAGTACTTC. This gives the protein CATSSSELARSDEQYF.